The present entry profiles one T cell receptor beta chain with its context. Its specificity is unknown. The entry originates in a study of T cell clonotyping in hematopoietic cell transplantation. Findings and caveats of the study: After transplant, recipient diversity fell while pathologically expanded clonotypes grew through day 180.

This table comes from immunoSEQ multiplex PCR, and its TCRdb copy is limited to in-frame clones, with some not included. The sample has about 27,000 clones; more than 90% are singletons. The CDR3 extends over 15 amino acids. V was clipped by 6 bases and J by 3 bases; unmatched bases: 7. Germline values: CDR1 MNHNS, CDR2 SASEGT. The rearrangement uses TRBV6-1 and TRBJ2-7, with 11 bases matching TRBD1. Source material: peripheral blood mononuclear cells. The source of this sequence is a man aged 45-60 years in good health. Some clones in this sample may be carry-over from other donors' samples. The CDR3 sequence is CASRSGGTGGYEQYF. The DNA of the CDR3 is TGTGCCAGCAGGTCAGGGGGGACAGGGGGCTACGAGCAGTACTTC.